This T cell receptor beta chain is from a study of blood T cell repertoires in COVID-19. Profiling relied on immunoSEQ multiplex PCR, and the TCRdb table lists in-frame clones only, not all of them. The sample consists of about 100,000 clones, roughly nine tenths of them appearing once. The CDR3 runs to 15 residues. Germline V gene sequence: CDR1 SGHNT, CDR2 YYREEE (reference sequence). V lost 2 bases to trimming and J lost 8 bases; unmatched junction nucleotides: 7. The chain uses TRBV5-4 and TRBJ1-4, with 9 bases aligning to TRBD1. Sample: peripheral blood. The TCR originated in a man between 50 and 59 years old with active COVID-19. The CDR3 region has the DNA TGTGCCAGCAGCTTAAAAACAGGGGGCGAGGAAAAACTGTTTTTT. This encodes CASSLKTGGEEKLFF.